This T cell receptor (beta chain) was sequenced in a study of cytomegalovirus exposure and HLA in healthy donors. Broader study findings: TRBV6-2, TRBV6-3 and some other V segments were excluded as indistinguishable. Clonal expansion, a later analysis showed, was greater in HLA-associated TCR beta chains than in equally common others.

In germline, CDR1 is SEHNR, CDR2 FQNEAQ (reference sequence). The CDR3 spans 14 residues. V gave up 2 bases and J gave up 3 bases, with 10 bases separating them. 13 Jbeta primers and 60 Vbeta primers were used for the PCR. The table came from immunoSEQ multiplex PCR; TCRdb's copy has only in-frame clones and leaves some out. The sample contains 180,000 or so clones, around 80% of which appear only once. This clone came up a few times. The antigen remains unidentified. Source material: PBMCs. The receptor was isolated from a woman aged 40 to 50 in good health and CMV-seropositive. V is TRBV7-9 and J is TRBJ1-1; D may be TRBD1 (6 bases). CDR3: CASSLIGGDTEAFF. The CDR3 region has the DNA TGTGCCAGCAGCTTAATAGGGGGGGACACTGAAGCTTTCTTT. Combining the CDR3 with reference TRBV7-9 and TRBJ1-1 gives the whole variable domain DTGVSQNPRHKITKRGQNVTFRCDPISEHNRLYWYRQTLGQGPEFLTYFQNEAQLEKSRLLSDRFSAERPKGSFSTLEIQRTEQGDSAMYLCASSLIGGDTEAFFGQGTRLTVV.